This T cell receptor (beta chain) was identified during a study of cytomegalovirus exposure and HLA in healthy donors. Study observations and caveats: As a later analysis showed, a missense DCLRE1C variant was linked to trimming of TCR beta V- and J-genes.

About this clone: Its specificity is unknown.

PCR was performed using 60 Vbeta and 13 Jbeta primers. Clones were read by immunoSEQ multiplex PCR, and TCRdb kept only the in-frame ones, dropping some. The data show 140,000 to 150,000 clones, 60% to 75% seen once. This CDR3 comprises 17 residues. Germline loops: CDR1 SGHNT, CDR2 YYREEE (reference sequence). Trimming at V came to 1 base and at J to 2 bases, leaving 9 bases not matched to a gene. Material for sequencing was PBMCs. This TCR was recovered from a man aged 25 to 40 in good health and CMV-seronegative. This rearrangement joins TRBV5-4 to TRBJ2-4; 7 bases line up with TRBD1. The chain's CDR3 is CASSLRGGPDSKNIQYF. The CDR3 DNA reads TGTGCCAGCAGCTTGCGAGGGGGCCCGGATTCCAAAAACATTCAGTACTTC.